The entry below describes one T cell receptor beta chain. Its antigen remains unidentified. The PCR was carried out with 60 Vbeta primers and 13 Jbeta primers. Profiled with immunoSEQ multiplex PCR; TCRdb holds only in-frame clones, not every one. This table holds 110,000 or so clones, over 60% found once. This sample stems from a study of cytomegalovirus exposure and HLA in healthy donors. Findings and limits, study-wide: Follow-up analysis seemed to connect common viral pathogens with several of the most significant clusters identified.

Specimen: PBMCs. The sequence derives from a man aged 18-30 years in good health and CMV-seropositive.

CDR3 nucleotides: TGTGCCAGCAGTGACTTGTCTAGCGGGGCCTACGAGCAGTACGTC. It is translated as CASSDLSSGAYEQYV. This chain links TRBV6-1 with TRBJ2-7, with 9 bases identical to TRBD2. From germline, CDR1 is MNHNS and CDR2 SASEGT. CDR3 length equals 15 residues. Trimming took 3 bases from V and 2 from J; bases not matched to a gene: 5.